This T cell receptor beta chain was sequenced for a study of CD8 T cells in Susac syndrome (dated by TCRdb to between 2018 and 2021). For context, the study as a whole: Of the Susac syndrome patients who were sequenced, eight were in clinical remission while about six had clinically active disease. At blood withdrawal, Susac syndrome patients were therapy-naive, treated with corticosteroids (with IVIg additionally given to some), or treated with IVIg alone. Whether CD8+ T cell activation and differentiation in Susac syndrome was antigen driven was tested using repertoire sequencing.

RNA was extracted using the RNeasy kit, and about 0.45 to 1 microgram was reverse transcribed with random hexamers. The immunoSEQ multiplex PCR assay, which covers 54 Vbeta and 13 Jbeta segments, was used to amplify TCR beta CDR3 regions. To correct PCR amplification bias, a synthetic template baseline was used for both primer optimization and computational correction. Under the source paper's analysis protocol: Reads were assigned to V, D and J genes according to IMGT and analyzed in immunoSEQ Analyzer, with only productive sequences retained. Clonality was computed as one minus Shannon entropy normalized by log2 of the number of productive unique sequences. For each patient and control, public and private clones were evaluated among the 100 most prevalent clones. Susac-specific clones were defined as absent from healthy and MS cohorts, about 1,000 published viral clones and other ImmuneACCESS disease sequences. In-frame beta chains were kept once TCRdb had trimmed the public reads at Q25 with fastp and called clones with MiXCR. When rows share a CDR3 protein, they turn into one entry using the most common DNA and genes. TCRdb, not the original authors, processed these V and J calls. Counted in this sample were under 200,000 distinct CDR3 sequences; roughly 95% of them appeared once. The biggest ten clones account for around 0.12% of the sample.

Peripheral blood CD8+ and CD4+ T cells from healthy donors, Susac syndrome patients and multiple sclerosis patients were profiled by high-throughput TCR beta sequencing. The Susac syndrome patients fulfilled recently defined diagnostic criteria for definite or probable disease. CD8+ TEMRA cells were enriched by FACS, while bulk CD8+ and CD4+ T cells were purified by magnetic negative isolation. Blood was drawn into EDTA tubes, processed within 24 hours, and PBMCs were isolated by density gradient centrifugation. PBMCs intended for TCR sequencing were cryopreserved in liquid nitrogen and were subsequently thawed in a 37 degrees C water bath. The sorted or isolated CD4+, CD8+ and CD8+ TEMRA cells reached a purity of at least 90%. Summary of the overall study and its limitations: In the CD4+ T cell repertoire of Susac syndrome patients, clonal expansion was not detected. The TCR sequencing and HLA analysis was acknowledged to have included a relatively small number of individuals.

Measured from the cysteine to the phenylalanine, the CDR3 is 14 residues long. CDR3 DNA is the only sequence kept; it has 42 bases, read in frame from the first base. The V and J ends are trimmed by 3 bases and 7 bases, leaving 16 bases between them. Details on this clonotype: Its recognized antigen is unknown. No much larger clone is present one base from it, and per-base qualities are unavailable.

The sequenced sample was CD4+ T cells from PBMCs. Here the chain combines TRBV12-3 or TRBV12-4 and TRBJ2-7; 5 matching bases give a weak D call of TRBD2. This receptor was identified in a human donor with Susac syndrome. This receptor carries the CDR3 CASSFRWGEREQYF. The DNA sequence is as follows: TGTGCCAGCAGTTTTCGATGGGGAGAGAGGGAGCAGTACTTC.